This T cell receptor beta chain is from a study of OX40 agonist ivuxolimab in advanced cancers. Study results and limitations: Part of the nonresponder group also had normalized T-cell clonal expansion that was low. Dose levels from 0.1 to 3.0 mg/kg saw CD4+ and CD8+ blood T cells expand clonally by week 6. Expanded clones were, on average, more numerous in CD8+ T cells than in CD4+.

Here immunoSEQ multiplex PCR was the method, and the copy in TCRdb shows in-frame clones only, minus some. The sample yields about 87,000 clones, more than 75% seen once. The CDR3 contains 11 residues. With V trimmed by 3 bases and J by 7 bases, 0 bases remained unmatched. Germline CDR1 SQVTM, CDR2 ANQGSEA. This clone occurred a few times. Its antigen remains unidentified. The gene calls are TRBV29-1 and TRBJ1-1; TRBD1 agrees at 9 bases. This receptor was obtained from an adult with an advanced solid tumor such as melanoma, head and neck, liver or kidney cancer. The sample was CD4+ or CD8+ T cells sorted from blood, taken in a trial of the OX40 agonist ivuxolimab. The CDR3 region has the DNA TGCAGCGTTGAGGACAGGGGTGAAGCTTTCTTT. Translated, it gives CSVEDRGEAFF.